Reported below is one TCR beta chain. Sequenced by immunoSEQ multiplex PCR; TCRdb stores in-frame clones only, minus some. The sample shows 250,000 to 350,000 clones, about 85% of them seen only once. This sample stems from a study of blood T cell repertoires in COVID-19. Germline CDR1 and CDR2: MDHEN and SYDVKM. CDR3 size: 16 residues. After removal of 5 bases from V and 0 bases from J, the junction contained 4 bases not matched to a gene. The chain is built from TRBV28 and TRBJ2-1; 10 bases align to TRBD2. The specimen sequenced was peripheral blood. The clonotype originates from a human donor with COVID-19, enrolled during active disease. The donor label of this sample is uncertain. The CDR3 reads CASSTPSGGSYNEQFF. In DNA, the CDR3 is TGTGCCAGCAGTACACCTAGCGGGGGCTCCTACAATGAGCAGTTCTTC.